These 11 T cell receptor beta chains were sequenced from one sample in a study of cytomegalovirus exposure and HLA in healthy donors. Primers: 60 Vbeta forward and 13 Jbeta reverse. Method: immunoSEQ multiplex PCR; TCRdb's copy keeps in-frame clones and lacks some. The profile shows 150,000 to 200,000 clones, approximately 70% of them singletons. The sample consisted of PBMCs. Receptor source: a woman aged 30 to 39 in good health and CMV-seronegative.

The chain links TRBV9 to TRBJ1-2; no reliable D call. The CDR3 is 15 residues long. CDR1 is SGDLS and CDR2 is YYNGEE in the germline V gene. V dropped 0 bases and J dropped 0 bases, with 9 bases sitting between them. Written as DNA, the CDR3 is TGTGCCAGCAGCGTAGGAACAGCCACTAACTATGGCTACACCTTC. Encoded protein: CASSVGTATNYGYTF.

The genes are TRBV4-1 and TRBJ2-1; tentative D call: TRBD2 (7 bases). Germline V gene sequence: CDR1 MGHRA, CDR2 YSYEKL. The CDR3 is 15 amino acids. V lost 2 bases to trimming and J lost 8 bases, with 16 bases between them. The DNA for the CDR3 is TGCGCCAGCAGCCAAACGACTAGCAGGGGAGATGAGCAGTTCTTC. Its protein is CASSQTTSRGDEQFF.

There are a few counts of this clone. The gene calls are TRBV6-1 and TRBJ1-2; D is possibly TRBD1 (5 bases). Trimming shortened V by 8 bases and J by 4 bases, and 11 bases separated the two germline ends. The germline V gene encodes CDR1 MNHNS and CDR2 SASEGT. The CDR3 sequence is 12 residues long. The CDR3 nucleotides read TGTGCCAGCGAGGGAGGGACCTATGGCTACACCTTC. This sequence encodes CASEGGTYGYTF.

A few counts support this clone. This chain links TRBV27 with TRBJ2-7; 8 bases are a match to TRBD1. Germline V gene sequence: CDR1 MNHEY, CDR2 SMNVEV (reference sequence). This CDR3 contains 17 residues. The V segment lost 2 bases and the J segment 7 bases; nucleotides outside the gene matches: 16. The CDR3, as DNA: TGTGCCAGCAGTTTAAGCCCCCGGGACAGGTCCACAGTAGAGCAGTACTTC. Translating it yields CASSLSPRDRSTVEQYF.

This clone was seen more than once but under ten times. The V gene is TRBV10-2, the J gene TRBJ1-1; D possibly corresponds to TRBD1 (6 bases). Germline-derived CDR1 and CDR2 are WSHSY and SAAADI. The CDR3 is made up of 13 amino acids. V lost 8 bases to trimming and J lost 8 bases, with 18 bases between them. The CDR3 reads CASVQGEGSEAFF. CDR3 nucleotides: TGCGCCAGCGTACAGGGTGAGGGTTCAGAAGCTTTCTTT.

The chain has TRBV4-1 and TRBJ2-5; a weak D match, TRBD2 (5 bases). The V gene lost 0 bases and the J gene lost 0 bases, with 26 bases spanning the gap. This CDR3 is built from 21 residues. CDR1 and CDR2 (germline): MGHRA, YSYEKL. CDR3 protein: CASSQDYSVRLLARHQETQYF. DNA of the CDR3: TGCGCCAGCAGCCAAGATTACTCGGTTCGATTGCTAGCTCGTCACCAAGAGACCCAGTACTTC.

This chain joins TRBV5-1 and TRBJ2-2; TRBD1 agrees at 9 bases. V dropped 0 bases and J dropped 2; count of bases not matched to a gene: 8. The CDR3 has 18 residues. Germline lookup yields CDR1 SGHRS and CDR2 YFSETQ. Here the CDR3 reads CASSLANRGRYNTGELFF. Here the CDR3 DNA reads TGCGCCAGCAGCTTGGCCAACAGGGGGCGATACAACACCGGGGAGCTGTTTTTT.

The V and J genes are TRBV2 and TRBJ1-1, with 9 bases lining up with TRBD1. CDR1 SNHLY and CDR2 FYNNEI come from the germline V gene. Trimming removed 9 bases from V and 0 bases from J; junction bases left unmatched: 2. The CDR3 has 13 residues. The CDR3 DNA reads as TGTGCCAGGACAGGGGGAATGAACACTGAAGCTTTCTTT. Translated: CARTGGMNTEAFF.

CDR3 loop: CASSLGTTYEQYF. The CDR3, as DNA: TGTGCCAGCAGCTTAGGAACAACCTACGAGCAGTACTTC. The chain employs TRBV7-2 and TRBJ2-7; D gene ambiguous. Germline V gives CDR1 SGHTA, CDR2 FQGNSA. The CDR3 length is 13 residues. V was trimmed by 1 base and J by 2 bases, leaving 6 bases between them. Full variable domain (remainder filled in from reference TRBV7-2 and TRBJ2-7): GAGVSQSPSNKVTEKGKDVELRCDPISGHTALYWYRQSLGQGLEFLIYFQGNSAPDKSGLPSDRFSAERTGGSVSTLTIQRTQQEDSAVYLCASSLGTTYEQYFGPGTRLTVT.

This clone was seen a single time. The CDR3 protein is CVRSRTSVGTDTQYF. The DNA for the CDR3 is TGTGTCAGAAGCAGGACTAGCGTTGGCACAGATACGCAGTATTTT. The rearrangement links TRBV7-5 to TRBJ2-3; TRBD2 was called by the table and not checked on the DNA. TRBV7-5 is an annotated pseudogene. This CDR3 has 15 residues.

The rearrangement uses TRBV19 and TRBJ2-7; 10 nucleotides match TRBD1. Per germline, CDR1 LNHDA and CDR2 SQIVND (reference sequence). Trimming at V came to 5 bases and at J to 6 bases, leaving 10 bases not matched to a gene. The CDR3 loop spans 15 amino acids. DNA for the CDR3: TGTGCCAGTAGTGGCGGGACAGGGGCAAAGAGCGAGCAGTACTTC. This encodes CASSGGTGAKSEQYF.